A single sample is the source of the 8 T cell receptor beta chains below, sequenced in a study of T cell repertoires in cytomegalovirus infection. In TCRdb, the reads were re-called with MiXCR into one record per CDR3 protein. The profile shows about 130,000 distinct CDR3 sequences, 7% to 10% of them singletons. The sample consisted of PBMCs. These receptor sequences come from a human donor in good health (CMV status not recorded). Some clones in this sample may be carry-over from other donors' samples.

This clonotype was recorded a few times. CDR3 coding DNA: TGTGCCAGCAGCCCTAGTCCAGGGGCGGGGGGAAACACCATATATTTT. Translated, it gives CASSPSPGAGGNTIYF. This chain links TRBV6-2 or TRBV6-3 with TRBJ1-3; possibly TRBD1 for D (6 bases). Between the trimmed V and J ends, which lost 6 bases and 4 bases, there was a span of 19 bases. Germline CDR1 reads MNHEY; CDR2 reads SVGEGT. The CDR3 is made up of 16 amino acids.

This clonotype was counted many times. This chain joins TRBV19 and TRBJ2-2; D unresolved. Trimming took off 1 base at V and 6 bases at J, with 3 bases between the two ends. The CDR3 covers 12 residues. Germline lookup yields CDR1 LNHDA and CDR2 SQIVND (reference sequence). CDR3 coding DNA: TGTGCCAGTAGTATAGTTTCCGGGGAGCTGTTTTTT. Translated: CASSIVSGELFF.

The sample holds many counts of this clonotype. The V call is TRBV6-5, the J call TRBJ1-6; D not resolved. The germline V gene encodes CDR1 MNHEY and CDR2 SVGAGI. The CDR3 totals 14 residues. With 5 bases removed from V and 7 bases from J, the gap between germline ends came to 12 bases. As DNA, the CDR3 is TGTGCCAGCAGTCTCGCGGATTTAAATTCACCCCTCCACTTT. The encoded protein is CASSLADLNSPLHF.

The chain couples TRBV5-4 to TRBJ1-2; D perhaps matches TRBD1 (5 bases). Germline loops: CDR1 SGHNT, CDR2 YYREEE (reference sequence). The CDR3 has 15 residues. The ends were cut back, 4 bases at V and 1 base at J, with 14 bases in the middle. The CDR3 spells CASSPGASYNYGYTF. As DNA, the CDR3 is TGTGCCAGCAGCCCCGGGGCCTCCTATAACTATGGCTACACCTTC. The complete variable domain, with remaining parts taken from reference TRBV5-4 and TRBJ1-2, reads ETGVTQSPTHLIKTRGQQVTLRCSSQSGHNTVSWYQQALGQGPQFIFQYYREEENGRGNFPPRFSGLQFPNYSSELNVNALELDDSALYLCASSPGASYNYGYTFGSGTRLTVV.

This clonotype was recorded many times. The V call is TRBV28, the J call TRBJ2-7; 7 positions agree with TRBD1. The CDR3 is made up of 16 amino acids. Per germline, CDR1 MDHEN and CDR2 SYDVKM. The V segment lost 8 bases and the J segment 2 bases; nucleotides outside the gene matches: 15. The CDR3 coding sequence is TGTGCCAGCGGACCCTTAGGGACAGAGCCAACCTACGAGCAGTACTTC. It is translated as CASGPLGTEPTYEQYF.

There are many counts of this clonotype. The chain recombines TRBV20-1 with TRBJ2-3, with a tentative D call TRBD1 (5 bases). The CDR3 length is 12 residues. Germline CDR1 reads DFQATT; CDR2 reads SNEGSKA (reference sequence). V was pared by 7 bases and J by 4 bases, with 12 bases between. CDR3 nucleotide sequence: TGCAGTGTCATAAAAGGGGCAGATACGCAGTATTTT. Translating gives CSVIKGADTQYF.

This clonotype was seen more than once but under ten times. This chain links TRBV2 with TRBJ1-4; D possibly corresponds to TRBD1 (6 bases). The germline V gene encodes CDR1 SNHLY and CDR2 FYNNEI. V was shortened by 6 bases and J by 7 bases, with 15 bases between the two germline ends. This CDR3 contains 14 residues. The DNA for the CDR3 is TGTGCCAGCAGGTCCAGGGGAGGCGGTGAAAAACTGTTTTTT. This encodes CASRSRGGGEKLFF.

This clonotype was counted at least ten times. The chain recombines TRBV6-4 with TRBJ2-1, with a tentative D call TRBD1 (6 bases). Germline-derived CDR1 and CDR2 are MRHNA and SNTAGT. The CDR3 sequence is 15 residues long. Between the trimmed V and J ends, which lost 4 bases and 2 bases, there was a span of 12 bases. The CDR3 nucleotides read TGTGCCAGCAGTGCCTCAGGGGAACCCTACAATGAGCAGTTCTTC. It is translated as CASSASGEPYNEQFF.